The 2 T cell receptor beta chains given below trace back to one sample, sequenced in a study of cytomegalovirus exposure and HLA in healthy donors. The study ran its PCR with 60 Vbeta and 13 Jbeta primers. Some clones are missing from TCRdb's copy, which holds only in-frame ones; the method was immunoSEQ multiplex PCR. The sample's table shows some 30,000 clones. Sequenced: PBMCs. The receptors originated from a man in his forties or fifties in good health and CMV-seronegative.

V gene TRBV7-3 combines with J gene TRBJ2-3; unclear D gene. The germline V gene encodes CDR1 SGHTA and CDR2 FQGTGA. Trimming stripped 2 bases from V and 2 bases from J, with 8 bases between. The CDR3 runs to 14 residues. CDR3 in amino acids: CASSLVHNTDTQYF. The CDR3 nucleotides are TGTGCCAGCAGCTTAGTACATAACACAGATACGCAGTATTTT.

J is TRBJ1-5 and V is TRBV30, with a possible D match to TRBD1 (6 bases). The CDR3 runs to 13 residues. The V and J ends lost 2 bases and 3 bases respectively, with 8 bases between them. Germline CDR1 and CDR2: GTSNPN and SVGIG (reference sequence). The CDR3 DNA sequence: TGTGCCTGGAGTAGGACAGACAATCAGCCCCAGCATTTT. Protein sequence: CAWSRTDNQPQHF.